These T cell receptor beta chains were read from a single sample in a study of OX40 agonist ivuxolimab in advanced cancers. Repertoires were generated with immunoSEQ multiplex PCR, while TCRdb's copy carries only in-frame clones and drops some. The repertoire holds about 49,000 clones, with about 85% as singletons. The input for sequencing was CD4+ or CD8+ T cells sorted from blood, taken in a trial of the OX40 agonist ivuxolimab. Receptors were obtained from an adult with an advanced solid tumor such as melanoma, head and neck, liver or kidney cancer. Both conserved end residues are part of each CDR3. D genes are given only for firm matches. A clone size is listed for some rows: how often the clone was seen (once, few, many), or a class if it is expanded.

CASMGRTTANSPLHF	TGTGCCAGCATGGGTCGGACAACGGCTAATTCACCCCTCCACTTT	.	.	TRBV7-9	TRBJ1-6
CASTKSGGSTEAFF	TGCGCCAGCACCAAAAGTGGGGGTAGCACTGAAGCTTTCTTT	.	few	TRBV4-1	TRBJ1-1
CASSSGVGVEQFF	TGTGCCAGCAGCTCGGGCGTCGGGGTTGAGCAGTTCTTC	.	.	TRBV7-9	TRBJ2-1
CASSWTEDTEAFF	TGTGCCAGCAGCTGGACAGAGGACACTGAAGCTTTCTTT	.	few	TRBV13	TRBJ1-1
CASSVRPAGSPLHF	TGTGCCAGCAGCGTCCGGCCGGCTGGATCACCTCTCCACTTT	.	.	TRBV9	TRBJ1-6
CAWRRGTANTEAFF	TGTGCCTGGAGAAGAGGGACGGCGAACACTGAAGCTTTCTTT	.	.	TRBV30	TRBJ1-1
CASRPGQQYNEQFF	TGTGCCAGCAGACCGGGACAACAATACAATGAGCAGTTCTTC	.	few	TRBV5-4	TRBJ2-1
CASSLAQGAFYNSPLHF	TGTGCCAGCAGCTTAGCACAGGGGGCTTTCTATAATTCACCCCTCCACTTT	TRBD1	.	TRBV9	TRBJ1-6
CASSLGGPYNEQFF	TGTGCCAGCAGTCTCGGGGGCCCTTACAATGAGCAGTTCTTC	.	.	TRBV27	TRBJ2-1
CASSLAPGNQPQHF	TGTGCCAGCAGCCTCGCGCCAGGGAATCAGCCCCAGCATTTT	.	.	TRBV9	TRBJ1-5
CASSLEGRHTEAFF	TGTGCCAGCAGTTTGGAGGGACGCCACACTGAAGCTTTCTTT	.	.	TRBV27	TRBJ1-1
CASSPGPVGKTQYF	TGTGCCAGCAGTCCAGGCCCCGTCGGAAAGACCCAGTACTTC	.	.	TRBV28	TRBJ2-5
CASSLDREVVYEQYF	TGTGCCAGCAGCTTAGATCGGGAAGTTGTCTACGAGCAGTACTTC	.	.	TRBV7-8	TRBJ2-7
CASSFRGVGTEAFF	TGTGCCAGCAGCTTTCGCGGGGTGGGAACTGAAGCTTTCTTT	.	.	TRBV7-9	TRBJ1-1
CASSLSTGEDQPQHF	TGTGCCAGCAGTCTCTCGACAGGGGAGGATCAGCCCCAGCATTTT	TRBD1	.	TRBV27	TRBJ1-5
CASSARSQGAYEQYF	TGTGCCAGCAGCGCGAGAAGCCAGGGGGCCTACGAGCAGTACTTC	TRBD1	.	TRBV6-1	TRBJ2-7
CASKEIGGYQETQYF	TGTGCCAGCAAGGAAATCGGGGGGTATCAAGAGACCCAGTACTTC	TRBD2	.	TRBV27	TRBJ2-5
CASSLERGWQAGIQYF	TGTGCCAGCAGCTTAGAGCGGGGCTGGCAGGCGGGCATTCAGTACTTC	TRBD2	.	TRBV7-2	TRBJ2-4
CASSLTRTVPEKLFF	TGTGCCAGCAGTTTAACGAGGACAGTTCCCGAAAAACTGTTTTTT	.	.	TRBV28	TRBJ1-4
CASSPAGQGWSEQFF	TGCGCCAGCAGCCCCGCGGGGCAGGGGTGGTCTGAGCAGTTCTTC	.	.	TRBV4-1	TRBJ2-1
CASSQGGNSPLHF	TGTGCCAGCAGCCAAGGGGGCAATTCACCCCTCCACTTT	.	.	TRBV4-2	TRBJ1-6
CASSFQGAPVYGYTF	TGTGCCAGCAGTTTTCAGGGGGCGCCGGTCTATGGCTACACCTTC	TRBD1	.	TRBV28	TRBJ1-2
CASSLDPAWYGYTF	TGTGCCAGCAGCTTAGATCCGGCCTGGTATGGCTACACCTTC	.	.	TRBV7-9	TRBJ1-2
CASSQGTGPNYGYTF	TGCGCCAGCAGCCAGGGGACAGGACCTAACTATGGCTACACCTTC	TRBD1	.	TRBV5-1	TRBJ1-2
CASSLDRWNEQYF	TGCGCCAGCAGCTTGGACAGGTGGAACGAGCAGTACTTC	.	few	TRBV5-1	TRBJ2-7
CASSISYPYSNQPQHF	TGTGCCAGTAGTATCTCGTACCCATATAGCAATCAGCCCCAGCATTTT	.	.	TRBV19	TRBJ1-5
CASSSQDSGNTIYF	TGTGCCAGCAGCTCCCAAGACTCTGGAAACACCATATATTTT	.	.	TRBV5-8	TRBJ1-3
CACTGSDEQFF	TGTGCCTGTACAGGGTCGGATGAGCAGTTCTTC	.	.	TRBV30	TRBJ2-1
CASSMGTHGSYNEQFF	TGTGCCAGTAGTATGGGGACCCACGGCTCCTACAATGAGCAGTTCTTC	.	.	TRBV19	TRBJ2-1
CASSYLAGTGAYEQYF	TGTGCCAGCAGTTACCTAGCCGGGACAGGGGCCTACGAGCAGTACTTC	TRBD1	.	TRBV6-5	TRBJ2-7
CASSYSQGGELFF	TGTGCCAGCAGTTACTCGCAGGGAGGGGAGCTGTTTTTT	.	few	TRBV6-6	TRBJ2-2
CASSFLGGQSGEQFF	TGTGCCAGCAGCTTCTTAGGAGGACAGTCGGGTGAGCAGTTCTTC	.	.	TRBV5-4	TRBJ2-1
CASSLPPGTGNTIYF	TGTGCCAGCAGTTTACCTCCCGGGACTGGGAACACCATATATTTT	.	.	TRBV28	TRBJ1-3
CASSLTGAIYGYTF	TGTGCCAGCAGCTTAACGGGGGCCATCTATGGCTACACCTTC	.	once	TRBV7-9	TRBJ1-2
CASRSGTGLDEQFF	TGTGCCAGCAGAAGCGGGACCGGCCTAGATGAGCAGTTCTTC	TRBD2	.	TRBV4-2	TRBJ2-1
CASSPRGGSAYNEQFF	TGTGCCAGCAGCCCACGTGGGGGTTCTGCCTACAATGAGCAGTTCTTC	.	.	TRBV9	TRBJ2-1
CASSAGLYNEQFF	TGTGCCAGCAGCGCTGGACTCTACAATGAGCAGTTCTTC	.	.	TRBV9	TRBJ2-1
CASSSQQGHYNSPLHF	TGTGCCAGCAGTTCCCAACAGGGCCACTATAATTCACCCCTCCACTTT	.	.	TRBV6-5	TRBJ1-6
CATSRSRDIDTEAFF	TGTGCCACCAGCAGATCTCGGGACATTGACACTGAAGCTTTCTTT	.	.	TRBV15	TRBJ1-1
CASTSGGSAGELFF	TGTGCCAGCACCTCAGGTGGTTCGGCCGGGGAGCTGTTTTTT	.	.	TRBV9	TRBJ2-2
CASSVESQPTPLATEAFF	TGTGCCAGCAGCGTAGAGTCCCAACCGACTCCCCTTGCGACTGAAGCTTTCTTT	.	.	TRBV9	TRBJ1-1
CASSLERQGGFSGNTIYF	TGTGCCAGCAGCTTGGAGAGACAGGGTGGATTCTCTGGAAACACCATATATTTT	TRBD1	.	TRBV5-6	TRBJ1-3
CAWSGSGSYEQYF	TGTGCCTGGAGTGGTTCGGGCTCCTACGAGCAGTACTTC	.	few	TRBV30	TRBJ2-7
CASSEALGPYEQYF	TGTGCCAGCAGTGAGGCCCTGGGGCCCTACGAGCAGTACTTC	.	once	TRBV6-1	TRBJ2-7
CAISEGRQATNEKLFF	TGTGCCATCAGTGAGGGCAGACAAGCAACTAATGAAAAACTGTTTTTT	.	.	TRBV10-3	TRBJ1-4
CASSLGQGSPAQYF	TGTGCCAGCAGCTTGGGACAGGGGTCGCCGGCGCAGTACTTC	TRBD1	.	TRBV11-2	TRBJ2-7
CSASDETQYF	TGCAGTGCTAGCGACGAGACCCAGTACTTC	.	medium-sized	TRBV20-1	TRBJ2-5
CASSESSRYGDTQYF	TGCGCCAGCAGTGAGTCCTCGCGGTACGGAGATACGCAGTATTTT	.	.	TRBV10-2	TRBJ2-3
CASSHQTGTQETQYF	TGTGCCAGCAGTCATCAGACAGGAACCCAAGAGACCCAGTACTTC	.	once	TRBV27	TRBJ2-5
CASSFDGNTIYF	TGTGCCAGCAGCTTCGATGGAAACACCATATATTTT	.	.	TRBV7-8	TRBJ1-3
CASSQVGTGVVGYTF	TGCGCCAGCAGCCAAGTGGGGACAGGGGTGGTGGGCTACACCTTC	TRBD1	few	TRBV4-1	TRBJ1-2
CASSLTIATNEKLFF	TGTGCCAGCAGCTTAACAATTGCAACTAATGAAAAACTGTTTTTT	.	.	TRBV7-2	TRBJ1-4
CASKLGRQNSNQPQHF	TGTGCCAGCAAGTTAGGCAGGCAAAATAGCAATCAGCCCCAGCATTTT	.	.	TRBV27	TRBJ1-5
CASSQDPRGLGQETQYF	TGCGCCAGCAGCCAAGATCCACGGGGCCTTGGACAAGAGACCCAGTACTTC	.	.	TRBV4-3	TRBJ2-5
CASSLLDLNEKLFF	TGTGCCAGCAGCTTGCTGGACCTTAATGAAAAACTGTTTTTT	.	.	TRBV7-3	TRBJ1-4
CASRSGTSGAEQYF	TGTGCCAGTAGGTCCGGGACTAGTGGGGCCGAGCAGTACTTC	TRBD2	once	TRBV19	TRBJ2-7
CASSPAGSFTTGPQHF	TGTGCCAGCAGCCCAGCTGGCTCTTTCACGACGGGGCCCCAGCATTTT	.	.	TRBV11-1	TRBJ1-5